The sequence of this T cell receptor (beta chain) was determined in a study of beta chain features in type 1 diabetes. Across the study: Examined across all samples were around 110,000,000 sorted cells. Study-level results: Patients with Type 1 diabetes showed moderately but significantly shorter TCRB CDR3s in all four CD4+ subsets.

Reverse transcription of all isolated RNA meant that expressed TCRB transcripts were sequenced. Some clones are missing from TCRdb's copy, which holds only in-frame ones; the method was immunoSEQ multiplex PCR. Of roughly 300,000 clones listed, around an eighth are singletons. This clone turned up a few times. Its antigen remains unidentified. CDR1 and CDR2 from the germline V gene are MNHEY and SMNVEV (reference sequence). This CDR3 is built from 12 residues. With 6 bases removed from V and 5 bases from J, the gap between germline ends came to 8 bases. The chain employs TRBV27 and TRBJ2-1; unclear D gene. This TCR derives from a man aged 25 to 45 with type 1 diabetes. Specimen: naive CD4+ T cells from blood. CDR3 nucleotide sequence: TGTGCCAGCAGATCACAGAACAATGAGCAGTTCTTC. As protein: CASRSQNNEQFF.